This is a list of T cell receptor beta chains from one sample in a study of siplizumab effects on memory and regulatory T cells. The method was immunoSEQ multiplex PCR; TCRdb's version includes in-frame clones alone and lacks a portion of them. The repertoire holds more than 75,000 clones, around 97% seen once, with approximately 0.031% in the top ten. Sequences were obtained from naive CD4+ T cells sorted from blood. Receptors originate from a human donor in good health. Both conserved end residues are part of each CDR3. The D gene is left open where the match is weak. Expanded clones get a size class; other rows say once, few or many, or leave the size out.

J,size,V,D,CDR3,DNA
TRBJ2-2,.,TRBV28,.,CASLGPSNTGELFF,TGTGCCAGCCTGGGGCCATCGAACACCGGGGAGCTGTTTTTT
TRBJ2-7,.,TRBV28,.,CASMGRGIGSYEQYF,TGTGCCAGCATGGGGCGGGGTATCGGCTCCTACGAGCAGTACTTC
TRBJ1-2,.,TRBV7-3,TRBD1,CASSFDDRGGYTF,TGTGCCAGCAGCTTCGACGACAGGGGCGGCTACACCTTC
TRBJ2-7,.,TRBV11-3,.,CASSPAQSYEQYF,TGTGCCAGCAGCCCGGCGCAATCCTACGAGCAGTACTTC
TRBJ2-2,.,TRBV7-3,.,CASSLRSGDTGELFF,TGTGCCAGCAGCTTACGCTCAGGGGACACCGGGGAGCTGTTTTTT
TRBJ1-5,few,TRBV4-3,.,CASSQDLLGARQPQHF,TGCGCCAGCAGCCAAGATCTATTGGGAGCGCGGCAGCCCCAGCATTTT
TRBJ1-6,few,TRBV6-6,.,CASSYSQGVLSLHF,TGTGCCAGCAGTTACTCACAGGGTGTTCTCTCCCTCCACTTT
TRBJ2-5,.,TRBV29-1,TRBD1,CSVKQGLSQETQYF,TGCAGCGTGAAACAGGGGCTCTCACAAGAGACCCAGTACTTC
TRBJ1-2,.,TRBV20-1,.,CSAPGYDGYTF,TGCAGTGCCCCAGGGTACGATGGCTACACCTTC
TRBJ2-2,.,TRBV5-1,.,CASSFTGGELFF,TGCGCCAGCAGCTTCACAGGCGGGGAGCTGTTTTTT
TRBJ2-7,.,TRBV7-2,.,CASSPGQTYYEQYF,TGTGCCAGCAGCCCTGGACAGACTTACTACGAGCAGTACTTC
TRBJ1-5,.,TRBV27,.,CASGINQPQHF,TGTGCCAGCGGGATAAATCAGCCCCAGCATTTT
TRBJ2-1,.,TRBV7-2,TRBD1,CASTRPPTGDNEQFF,TGTGCCAGCACCCGTCCGCCGACAGGGGACAATGAGCAGTTCTTC
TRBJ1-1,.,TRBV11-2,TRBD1,CASSFDRGIRLTEAFF,TGTGCCAGCAGTTTTGACAGGGGTATAAGGTTGACTGAAGCTTTCTTT
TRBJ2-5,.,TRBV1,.,CTSSQEIEIQETQYF,TGCACCAGCAGCCAAGAAATAGAGATCCAAGAGACCCAGTACTTC
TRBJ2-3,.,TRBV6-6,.,CASSYSLERQYF,TGTGCCAGCAGTTACTCGCTAGAGAGGCAGTATTTT
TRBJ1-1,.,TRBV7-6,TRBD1,CASSFQTGLNTEAFF,TGTGCCAGCAGCTTTCAGACAGGGCTGAACACTGAAGCTTTCTTT
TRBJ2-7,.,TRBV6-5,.,CASSSEGLGYSYEQYF,TGTGCCAGCAGTTCGGAAGGACTCGGGTACTCCTACGAGCAGTACTTC
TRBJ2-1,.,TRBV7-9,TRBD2,CASSSTTSGVYEQFF,TGTGCCAGCAGCTCCACGACTAGCGGGGTATATGAGCAGTTCTTC
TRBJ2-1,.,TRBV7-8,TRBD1,CASSFLPGQGFNEQFF,TGTGCCAGCAGCTTTCTGCCGGGACAGGGGTTCAATGAGCAGTTCTTC
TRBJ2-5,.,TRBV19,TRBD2,CASTGGVQETQYF,TGTGCCAGTACCGGGGGGGTACAAGAGACCCAGTACTTC
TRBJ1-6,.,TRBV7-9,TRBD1,CASSIQGASVSPLHF,TGTGCCAGCAGCATCCAGGGGGCGAGTGTTTCACCCCTCCACTTT
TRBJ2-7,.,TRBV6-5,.,CASSYGIHYEQYF,TGTGCCAGCAGTTATGGGATACATTACGAGCAGTACTTC
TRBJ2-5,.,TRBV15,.,CATSRVPDPKAQYF,TGTGCCACCAGCAGAGTTCCCGACCCGAAGGCCCAGTACTTC
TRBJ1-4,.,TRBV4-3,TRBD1,CASSVVRDRGNEKLFF,TGCGCCAGCAGCGTAGTCCGGGACAGGGGAAATGAAAAACTGTTTTTT
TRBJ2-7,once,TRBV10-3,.,CAISSPGYEQYF,TGTGCCATCAGTAGTCCCGGCTACGAGCAGTACTTC
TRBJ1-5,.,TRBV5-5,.,CASSLVGFNSNQPQHF,TGTGCCAGCAGCTTGGTAGGGTTCAATAGCAATCAGCCCCAGCATTTT
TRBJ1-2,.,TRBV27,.,CASSPVRNYGYTF,TGTGCCAGCAGCCCCGTACGCAACTATGGCTACACCTTC
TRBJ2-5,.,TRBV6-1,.,CASSEPLVVKTQYF,TGTGCCAGCAGTGAACCCCTCGTTGTTAAGACCCAGTACTTC
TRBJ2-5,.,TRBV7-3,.,CASSLTGVGETQYF,TGTGCCAGCAGCTTAACTGGGGTAGGAGAGACCCAGTACTTC
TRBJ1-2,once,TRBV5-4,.,CASSFGRNYGYTF,TGTGCCAGCAGCTTCGGGCGGAACTATGGCTACACCTTC
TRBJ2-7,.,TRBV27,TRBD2,CASSRAGLAGEQYF,TGTGCCAGCAGCCGGGCGGGACTAGCGGGCGAGCAGTACTTC
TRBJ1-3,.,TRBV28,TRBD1,CASSFHRGNLNTIYF,TGTGCCAGCAGTTTTCACAGGGGAAATCTCAACACCATATATTTT
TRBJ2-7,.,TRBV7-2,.,CASKKGHSSVEQYF,TGTGCCAGCAAAAAGGGTCACTCGTCCGTCGAGCAGTACTTC
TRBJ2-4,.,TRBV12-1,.,CASSPRGEGGNIQYF,TGTGCCAGCAGCCCACGGGGGGAGGGTGGAAACATTCAGTACTTC
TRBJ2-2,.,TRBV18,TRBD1,CASSPRTGVTGELFF,TGTGCCAGCTCACCACGGACAGGGGTTACCGGGGAGCTGTTTTTT
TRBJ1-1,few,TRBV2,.,CASSRPGAEAFF,TGTGCCAGCAGTCGACCTGGAGCTGAAGCTTTCTTT
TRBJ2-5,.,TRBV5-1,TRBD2,CASSLEAGGWETQYF,TGCGCCAGCAGCTTGGAAGCGGGGGGCTGGGAGACCCAGTACTTC
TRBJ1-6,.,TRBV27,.,CASSPDRTSYNSPLHF,TGTGCCAGCAGCCCCGACAGGACCTCCTATAATTCACCCCTCCACTTT
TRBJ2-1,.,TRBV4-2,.,CASSHETGYNEQFF,TGTGCCAGCAGCCACGAGACTGGCTACAATGAGCAGTTCTTC
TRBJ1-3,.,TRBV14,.,CASSHRGGAGNTIYF,TGTGCCAGCAGTCATCGTGGAGGGGCTGGAAACACCATATATTTT
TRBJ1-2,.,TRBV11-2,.,CASRTSAFGYTF,TGTGCCAGCAGAACGTCAGCGTTTGGCTACACCTTC
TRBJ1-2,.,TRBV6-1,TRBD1,CASSTRDRGWDGYTF,TGTGCCAGCAGCACCCGAGACAGGGGGTGGGATGGCTACACCTTC
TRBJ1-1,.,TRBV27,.,CASSLSTNTEAFF,TGTGCCAGCAGTTTATCTACGAACACTGAAGCTTTCTTT
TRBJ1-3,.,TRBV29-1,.,CSVARAGGNTIYF,TGCAGCGTTGCGAGGGCGGGCGGAAACACCATATATTTT
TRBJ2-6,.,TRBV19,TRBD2,CASRTSGGGNVLTF,TGTGCCAGTAGGACTAGCGGGGGCGGCAACGTCCTGACTTTC
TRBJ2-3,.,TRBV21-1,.,CASSKLGVAPDTQYF,TGTGCCAGCAGCAAATTGGGGGTAGCCCCCGATACGCAGTATTTT
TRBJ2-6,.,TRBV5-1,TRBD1,CASSGTGISGANVLTF,TGCGCCAGCTCCGGGACAGGGATCTCTGGGGCCAACGTCCTGACTTTC
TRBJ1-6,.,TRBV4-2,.,CASSQTRPGLTNSPLHF,TGTGCCAGCAGCCAGACCCGACCGGGACTGACAAATTCACCCCTCCACTTT
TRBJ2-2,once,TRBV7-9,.,CASSLLPSIGAGELFF,TGTGCCAGCAGCCTTCTTCCGTCGATTGGGGCCGGGGAGCTGTTTTTT
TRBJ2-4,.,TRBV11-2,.,CASSVGGNIQYF,TGTGCCAGCAGCGTAGGGGGAAACATTCAGTACTTC
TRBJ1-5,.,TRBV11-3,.,CASSSTGWNQPQHF,TGTGCCAGCAGCTCGACAGGCTGGAATCAGCCCCAGCATTTT
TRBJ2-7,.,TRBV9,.,CASSVGWGATYEQYF,TGTGCCAGCAGCGTAGGCTGGGGGGCGACCTACGAGCAGTACTTC